This T cell receptor beta chain emerged from a study of vaccination effects on CD4 cells after COVID-19. Per germline, CDR1 SGDLS and CDR2 YYNGEE. V was cut by 4 bases and J by 11 bases, with 13 bases left in between. The CDR3 runs to 13 residues. Comment on this clone: Its specificity is unknown.

Measured with immunoSEQ multiplex PCR; TCRdb has only the in-frame clones, and not every one. The data show 67,000 or so clones, with approximately 82% seen just once and about 1.2% held by the top ten. Peptide-pool stimulation followed by sequencing identified expanded antigen-specific CD4+ clonotypes in the ViraFEST assay. Having been cultured for around nine days, the cells underwent CD4+ T cell isolation. Participants received two doses of either the BNT162b2 or mRNA-1273 vaccine. This TCR derives from a human donor who received a COVID-19 vaccine. The sequences come from CD4+ T cells from PBMCs cultured with HCoV-229E spike peptides, collected after COVID-19 vaccination. This chain joins TRBV9 and TRBJ1-6; D not resolved. CDR3 region: CASSRTQKAPLHF. CDR3 in DNA: TGTGCCAGCAGCCGGACCCAAAAAGCACCCCTCCACTTT.